This T cell receptor (beta chain) was sequenced during a study of cytomegalovirus exposure and HLA in healthy donors. Study as a whole: Counted in an early data release were about 85 million unique TCRs from HLA-typed donors. Of around 400 genotyped donors, roughly 81% grouped in the Caucasian-associated ancestry cluster.

About this clone itself: Its antigen is undetermined.

With 1 base removed from V and 3 bases from J, the gap between germline ends came to 10 bases. The CDR3 runs to 14 residues. From germline, CDR1 is SEHNR and CDR2 FQNEAQ (reference sequence). General study points: Cytomegalovirus status, reportedly, was diagnosed with high specificity and sensitivity by the classifier. Relative to the approximately 700-donor mean, N-insertions were reportedly fewer in an Asian-associated ancestry cluster in a later analysis.

The PCR employed 60 Vbeta primers together with 13 Jbeta primers. The repertoire was sequenced with immunoSEQ multiplex PCR; TCRdb's copy has only in-frame clones and lacks some. The table has 180,000 or so clones, 8.5% to 10% seen once. This TCR came from a woman in her thirties in good health and CMV-seropositive. The specimen was PBMCs. The chain uses TRBV7-9 and TRBJ2-7, with D unclear. CDR3 in amino acids: CASSLVSGFYEQYF. The CDR3 region has the DNA TGTGCCAGCAGCTTAGTTTCCGGGTTCTACGAGCAGTACTTC.